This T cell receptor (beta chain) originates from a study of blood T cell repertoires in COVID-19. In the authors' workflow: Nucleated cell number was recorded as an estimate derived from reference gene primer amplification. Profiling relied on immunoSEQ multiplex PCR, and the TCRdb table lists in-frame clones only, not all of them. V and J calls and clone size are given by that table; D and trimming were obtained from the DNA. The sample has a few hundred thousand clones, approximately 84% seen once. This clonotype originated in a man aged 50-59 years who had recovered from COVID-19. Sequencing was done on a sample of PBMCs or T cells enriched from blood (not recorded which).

The CDR3: CASSADNTDTQYF. The DNA for the CDR3 is TGCGCCAGCAGCGCGGACAACACAGATACGCAGTATTTT. The rearrangement links TRBV5-1 to TRBJ2-3; D is perhaps TRBD1 (5 bases). This CDR3 has 13 amino acids. The ends were cut back, 4 bases at V and 2 bases at J, with 8 bases in the middle. Germline lookup yields CDR1 SGHRS and CDR2 YFSETQ.